This record concerns one TCR beta chain sequence. Only a few counts were recorded for this clonotype. Its antigen is currently not known. No much larger clone exists at a distance of one base, and base qualities are not known. The sample is drawn from a study of identical twins (TCRdb year 2016). A note on the overall study: To test whether fetal clonotypes persist, the study used deep sequencing on TCR alpha and beta repertoires from monozygotic twins, unrelated adults of various ages, and cord blood. To rule out contamination, replicate twin experiments were performed at different times with different library preparation protocols.

All donors were healthy Caucasians. Three pairs of female monozygotic twins, all aged about 18 to 29 years, made up the twin cohort. RNA for TCR libraries was isolated from peripheral blood mononuclear cells. From the cysteine through the phenylalanine, the CDR3 covers 15 amino acids. Only the CDR3 DNA stays, 45 bases, in frame from base 1. For CDR1 and CDR2, the germline V gene lists ENHRY and SYGVKD. The V end gives up 11 bases and the J end 5 bases, leaving 13 bases in the junction not matched to a gene. The paper's findings and limits, for the study overall: Because the same donors could not be followed over many years, conclusions were based on cross-sectional statistical analysis. Compared with coincidental sharing between unrelated individuals, an excess of low generation-probability sequences was observed among out-of-frame TCR alpha sequences shared between twins. Abundant cord blood beta clonotypes had fewer insertions, young adult naive repertoires showed a similar but weaker trend, and memory repertoires showed no such trend. Zero-insertion analyses could be partly confounded by invariant T cells such as MAIT and iNKT, although diverse VJ usage argued against such confounding for most clonotypes. Excess twin sharing in beta out-of-frame sequences was weaker because fewer shared sequences lowered the signal-to-noise ratio. In monozygotic twins, out-of-frame TCR alpha sharing was systematically underestimated by recombination models, although the models agreed with sharing between unrelated individuals.

To prepare the library, 5' RACE was applied. Sequencer: Illumina HiSeq 2000. Template switching added a universal primer binding site, and the final cDNA carried a unique molecular identifier that allowed TCR cDNA molecules to be counted accurately. Specific primers in the conserved constant-segment region were used to synthesize first-strand cDNA for TCR alpha and beta chains. To control for contamination, each cDNA library was double barcoded with a SMART-Mk sample barcode plus Illumina barcodes. Two successive PCR steps introduced TruSeq adapter sequences along with Illumina sample barcodes. Sequencing of the TCR alpha and beta cDNA libraries was done on the Illumina HiSeq platform using custom primers. In the original analysis: Unique molecular identifiers were extracted from raw reads with MiGEC, and CDR3 positions were determined with MiXCR. For each individual, recombination models were inferred using an EM algorithm with the repgenHMM and IGoR tools. The tcR package in R was used for shared clonotype analysis, with sharing normalized by the product of cloneset sizes. Out-of-frame nonproductive sequences were analyzed to study raw recombination free of thymic and clonal selection effects. In-frame beta chains were kept once TCRdb had trimmed the public reads at Q25 with fastp and called clones with MiXCR. Duplicate CDR3 protein sequences are folded into a single record with the most common DNA and genes. TCRdb, not the original authors, processed these V and J calls. The sample profile shows roughly 630,000 distinct CDR3 sequences; roughly 6.6% of them were found once. The top ten constitute roughly 1.6% of the sample.

These data also featured in a second study, about yellow fever vaccine responses in identical twins. As described in the second report: According to the authors, the vaccine-induced T cell response in identical twins seemed to be partly convergent and partly specific to each individual. In identical twins, the study followed T cell clones that responded to the vaccine with precision.

Here the chain combines TRBV10-3 and TRBJ2-1, with 9 middle bases fitting TRBD2. Sample: PBMCs. The TCR was taken from a young woman in good health. The CDR3 protein: CAAGRGVAGDNEQFF. The DNA is as follows: TGTGCCGCGGGGCGGGGGGTAGCGGGAGACAATGAGCAGTTCTTC.